Listed below are T cell receptor beta chains from one sample, sequenced in a study of blood T cell repertoires in COVID-19. TCRdb's copy holds only in-frame clones and misses some; the assay was immunoSEQ multiplex PCR. The table lists roughly 150,000 clones, more than 60% of them singletons. The sequenced sample consisted of peripheral blood. All receptors derive from a man aged 70 or older with acute or convalescent COVID-19. Each CDR3 is given with its conserved first and last residue. The D gene is left open where the match is weak. Clone size appears in some rows only: once, few, many, or a class for an expanded clone.

v_gene,abundance,j_gene,d_gene,CDR3nt,CDR3aa
TRBV10-3,few,TRBJ1-5,.,TGTGCCATCAGTGACGGAGGGAGCCGCAATCAGCCCCAGCATTTT,CAISDGGSRNQPQHF
TRBV15,.,TRBJ1-5,.,TGTGCCACCAGCAGAGAACGGGGACAGCCCCAGCATTTT,CATSRERGQPQHF
TRBV6-6,once,TRBJ2-5,TRBD1,TGTGCCAGCAGTCGGGACAGTTACCAAGAGACCCAGTACTTC,CASSRDSYQETQYF
TRBV18,.,TRBJ2-1,TRBD2,TGTGCCAGCTCACGACGGGGCGGGGGTGAGGTCAATGAGCAGTTCTTC,CASSRRGGGEVNEQFF
TRBV6-5,.,TRBJ2-1,.,TGTGCCAGCAGCCGGCCACCAGGCAATGAGCAGTTCTTC,CASSRPPGNEQFF
TRBV5-1,.,TRBJ2-2,TRBD1,TGCGCCAGCAGCTCGGGACAGGGGGCTGGCACCGGGGAGCTGTTTTTT,CASSSGQGAGTGELFF
TRBV6-5,.,TRBJ1-1,TRBD1,TGTGCCAGCAGCCGACAGGGTAGGTTCGGAACTGAAGCTTTCTTT,CASSRQGRFGTEAFF
TRBV10-3,once,TRBJ1-5,.,TGTGCCATCAGTGAGAACACGGGAGGCAATCAGTCCCAGCATTTT,CAISENTGGNQSQHF
TRBV9,.,TRBJ2-1,TRBD2,TGTGCCAGCAGCGTAGCTGCCGGGACTAGCGGGAGAATACCCAATGAGCAGTTCTTC,CASSVAAGTSGRIPNEQFF
TRBV12-5,.,TRBJ1-1,.,TGTGCTAGTGGTTGGGGGGACACTGAAGCTTTCTTT,CASGWGDTEAFF
TRBV7-2,.,TRBJ1-1,.,TGTGCCAGCAGCTTCAACGGGGACACTGAAGCTTTCTTT,CASSFNGDTEAFF
TRBV2,many,TRBJ2-7,.,TGTGCCAGCAGGGGGGCCCGAGGGGGACCCTCCTACGAGCAGTACTTC,CASRGARGGPSYEQYF
TRBV18,.,TRBJ2-7,.,TGTGCCAGCTCACCACCGGCTTGGGGGCACGAGCAGTACTTC,CASSPPAWGHEQYF
TRBV5-6,few,TRBJ1-2,TRBD1,TGTGCCAGCAGCCGTTGGACAGGGATTGACTATGGCTACACCTTC,CASSRWTGIDYGYTF
TRBV5-1,many,TRBJ2-1,TRBD1,TGCGCCAGCAGCTTGCGGGCCTCCCTTAGGACAGGGGGCGCCTCCAATGAGCAGTTCTTC,CASSLRASLRTGGASNEQFF
TRBV29-1,.,TRBJ1-2,.,TGCAGCGTTTCGGGGGGCCAAGGAAGCTACACCTTC,CSVSGGQGSYTF
TRBV7-2,.,TRBJ2-6,TRBD1,TGTGCCAGCACCCAACAGGGGTCGAGTAGGTCTGGGGCCAACGTCCTGACTTTC,CASTQQGSSRSGANVLTF
TRBV28,.,TRBJ2-7,TRBD2,TGTGCCAGCAGTTTCCCCGGGACTAGCGGGAGTGGCGAGCAGTACTTC,CASSFPGTSGSGEQYF
TRBV28,.,TRBJ2-7,TRBD1,TGTGCCAGCAGGGGGGAGGGGACAGGGTATTACGAGCAGTACTTC,CASRGEGTGYYEQYF
TRBV5-5,.,TRBJ1-1,.,TGTGCCAGCAGCTTGGCACAGGCCATGAACACTGAAGCTTTCTTT,CASSLAQAMNTEAFF
TRBV10-1,few,TRBJ1-1,.,TGCGCCAGCAGTGAGTCCAACAGGGCCACTGAAGCTTTCTTT,CASSESNRATEAFF
TRBV3-1/TRBV3-2,.,TRBJ2-5,.,TGTGCCAGCAGCCAACCTCACCTTAGACCGCGGATGTACCAAGAGACCCAGTACTTC,CASSQPHLRPRMYQETQYF
TRBV6-5,.,TRBJ2-7,.,TGTGCCAGCTCCCCAGGGCAGCTTATCCCTAACCGGCAGTACTTC,CASSPGQLIPNRQYF
TRBV6-5,.,TRBJ2-5,TRBD2,TGTGCCAGCAGGCGGGGGGGCCAAGAGACCCAGTACTTC,CASRRGGQETQYF
TRBV5-6,.,TRBJ2-4,.,TGTGCCAGCAGCTTAGGGGTTCACGCAAACATTCAGTACTTC,CASSLGVHANIQYF
TRBV27,.,TRBJ1-4,TRBD1,TGTGCCAGCAGTTTACGGGGAAGAGGGACAGCTAATGAAAAACTGTTTTTT,CASSLRGRGTANEKLFF
TRBV12-3/TRBV12-4,.,TRBJ1-6,.,TGTGCCAGCAGTTTCCCAGGATCACCCCTCCACTTT,CASSFPGSPLHF
TRBV7-8,.,TRBJ1-1,.,TGTGCCAGCAGCTTAGGGACAGATGGGACTGAAGCTTTCTTT,CASSLGTDGTEAFF
TRBV6-5,.,TRBJ1-1,TRBD1,TGTGCCAGCAGTTATTTCGGGACAGGGACCACTGAAGCTTTCTTT,CASSYFGTGTTEAFF
TRBV28,.,TRBJ2-7,.,TGTGCCAGCAGCTCCACCAACACCGAGCAGTACTTC,CASSSTNTEQYF
TRBV4-3,.,TRBJ2-2,TRBD2,TGCGCCAGCAGCCGCGGAACTAGCGGGACGAACACCGGGGAGCTGTTTTTT,CASSRGTSGTNTGELFF
TRBV7-3,.,TRBJ2-1,TRBD2,TGTGCCAGCAGCTTAACCTCCGGGACTAGTAAGAATGAGCAGTTCTTC,CASSLTSGTSKNEQFF
TRBV2,.,TRBJ1-2,TRBD1,TGTGCCAGCAGTGGGGACGGACAGGGGGTCCATGGCTACACCTTC,CASSGDGQGVHGYTF
TRBV6-4,.,TRBJ1-1,.,TGTGCCAGCAGTGCGGGACACCTGAACACTGAAGCTTTCTTT,CASSAGHLNTEAFF
TRBV2,few,TRBJ1-6,TRBD1,TGTGCCAGCGGACAGGGACCGCTGACGAGCTCCTATAATTCACCCCTCCACTTT,CASGQGPLTSSYNSPLHF
TRBV5-4,once,TRBJ1-1,.,TGTGCCAGCAGCTTGGGTTCAACTGCTGGCACTGAAGCTTTCTTT,CASSLGSTAGTEAFF
TRBV7-9,.,TRBJ1-1,.,TGTGCCAGCAGCCCCCAATCGGGTTCCACTGAAGCTTTCTTT,CASSPQSGSTEAFF
TRBV5-1,.,TRBJ2-3,TRBD2,TGCGCCAGCACCAAGGGGGCGGGGGGGCTTTCAGATACGCAGTATTTT,CASTKGAGGLSDTQYF
TRBV19,.,TRBJ2-3,TRBD2,TGTGCCAGTAGTACGAGTAGCGGGTACACAGATACGCAGTATTTT,CASSTSSGYTDTQYF
TRBV5-4,.,TRBJ2-1,TRBD2,TGTGCCAGCAGCTTGGGCGGGAGGCACCTCTCCTACAATGAGCAGTTCTTC,CASSLGGRHLSYNEQFF
TRBV10-1,.,TRBJ2-1,.,TGCGCCAGCAGTGAATCGACTTGGCGAAAGCAGTTCTTC,CASSESTWRKQFF
TRBV4-3,.,TRBJ2-2,.,TGCGCCAGCAGCCAAGATCTCGGGGGAAACACCGGGGAGCTGTTTTTT,CASSQDLGGNTGELFF
TRBV9,.,TRBJ2-3,TRBD1,TGTGCCAGCAGCCCCCGGGAAGGGGGCGTCACAGATACGCAGTATTTT,CASSPREGGVTDTQYF
TRBV12-5,.,TRBJ2-5,TRBD1,TGTGCTAGTGGCACAGGGGTTGGGGAGACCCAGTACTTC,CASGTGVGETQYF
TRBV5-5,.,TRBJ2-2,TRBD2,TGTGCCAGCAGCTCCTTGGGGAGCGGGGGTACCGGGGAGCTGTTTTTT,CASSSLGSGGTGELFF
TRBV2,.,TRBJ2-2,.,TGTGCCAGCAGTGTCCGCAGGGGCACCGGGGAGCTGTTTTTT,CASSVRRGTGELFF
TRBV30,.,TRBJ1-4,.,TGTGCCTGGAGTTCCTCAGGGTCTGAAAAACTGTTTTTT,CAWSSSGSEKLFF
TRBV5-4,few,TRBJ2-1,TRBD2,TGTGCCAGCAGCCAGCGGGGGGAGGTTGAGCAGTTCTTC,CASSQRGEVEQFF
TRBV28,.,TRBJ1-4,.,TGTGCCAGCAGTCCCAGGACAGTGCAGTTAGAAAAACTGTTTTTT,CASSPRTVQLEKLFF
TRBV19,few,TRBJ1-1,.,TGTGCCAGTAGTATACGTGGGGGCCCCGAAGCTTTCTTT,CASSIRGGPEAFF